These T cell receptor beta chains were read from a single sample in a study of CD8 T cells in Susac syndrome. TCRdb used MiXCR to reprocess the immunoSEQ multiplex PCR reads, holding one entry per CDR3 protein. The data hold 150,000 to 200,000 distinct CDR3 sequences, with around 95% observed a single time. The sample taken for sequencing was CD8+ T cells from PBMCs. Receptors originate from a human donor with multiple sclerosis. Both conserved end residues are part of each CDR3. Clone sizes are given selectively: once, few, many, or a class where the clone is expanded.

clone size,V gene,CDR3 protein
-,TRBV7-9,CASSYVMNTEAFF
-,TRBV3-1,CASSLIRRGEQYF
-,TRBV9,CASAQGGYGYTF
-,TRBV7-9,CASSKQASSYEQYF
-,TRBV3-1,CASSQNTEAFF
-,TRBV7-9,CASILGPGELFF
-,TRBV20-1,CSARDGQGASYEQYF
-,TRBV4-1,CASSQAPYGPEAFF
-,TRBV9,CASSVTGLAGGDVQYF
-,TRBV2,CASSEAGTSGSNEQFF
once,TRBV7-8,CASSPSRGMNSPLHF
once,TRBV9,CASSVGGSNTEAFF
-,TRBV30,CAWSQGGNTIYF
-,TRBV9,CASSVEGGTKNIQYF
-,TRBV6-6,CASSYGQGKLFF
once,TRBV7-9,CASSLAFNTEAFF
-,TRBV5-1,CASSFGLGTKETQYF
-,TRBV9,CASSVTVTDTQYF
-,TRBV7-6,CATRQGYTGELFF
once,TRBV27,CASSLWGSETQYF
-,TRBV27,CASSLSWGTEAFF
few,TRBV5-1,CASSLIGTTDNEQFF
-,TRBV19,CASRSTKRTDTQYF
-,TRBV14,CASSQDLRSREVTDTQYF
-,TRBV27,CASSSGGGELFF
once,TRBV7-9,CASSWDFEQFF
-,TRBV20-1,CSARRDLRRPQHF
-,TRBV5-6,CASSLQLENGNEQFF
-,TRBV29-1,CSVEGKGSTSSYEQYF
-,TRBV29-1,CSAKWAGSNTEAFF
-,TRBV7-9,CASTNSRGRTYEQYF
once,TRBV9,CASSARDEFMNTEAFF
-,TRBV7-9,CASSIVTDTQYF
-,TRBV29-1,CSVVWTLNTEAFF
-,TRBV5-1,CASSLVGYRQYF
-,TRBV18,CASSPAWDSYEQYF
-,TRBV12-5,CASGLIYEQYF
once,TRBV12-3/TRBV12-4,CASSLDPGLAGGPTGYEQYF
-,TRBV29-1,CSTKTGTAQRTQYF